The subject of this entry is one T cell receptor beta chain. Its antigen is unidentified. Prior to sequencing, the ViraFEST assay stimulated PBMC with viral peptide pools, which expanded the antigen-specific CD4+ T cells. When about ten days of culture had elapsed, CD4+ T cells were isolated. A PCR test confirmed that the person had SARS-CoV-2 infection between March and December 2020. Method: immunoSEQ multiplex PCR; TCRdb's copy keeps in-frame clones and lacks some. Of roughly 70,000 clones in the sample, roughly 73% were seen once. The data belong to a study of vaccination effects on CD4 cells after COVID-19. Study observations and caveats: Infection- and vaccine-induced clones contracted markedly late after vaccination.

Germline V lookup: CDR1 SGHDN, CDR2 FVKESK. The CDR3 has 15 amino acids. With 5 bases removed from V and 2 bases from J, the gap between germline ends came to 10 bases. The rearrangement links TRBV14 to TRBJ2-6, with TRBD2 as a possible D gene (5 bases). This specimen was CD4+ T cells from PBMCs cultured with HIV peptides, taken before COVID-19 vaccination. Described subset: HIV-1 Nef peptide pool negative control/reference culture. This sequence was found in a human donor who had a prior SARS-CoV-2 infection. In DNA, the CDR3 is TGTGCCAGCAGCAAACGAGGGACTGGGGCCAACGTCCTGACTTTC. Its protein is CASSKRGTGANVLTF. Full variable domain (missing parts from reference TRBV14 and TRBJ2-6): EAGVTQFPSHSVIEKGQTVTLRCDPISGHDNLYWYRRVMGKEIKFLLHFVKESKQDESGMPNNRFLAERTGGTYSTLKVQPAELEDSGVYFCASSKRGTGANVLTFGAGSRLTVL.